The rows below give T cell receptor beta chains drawn from one sample of a study of blood T cell repertoires in COVID-19. The method was immunoSEQ multiplex PCR; TCRdb's version includes in-frame clones alone and lacks a portion of them. The table includes some 74,000 clones, more than 75% detected once. Specimen: peripheral blood. The receptors stem from a man aged 50 or older with active COVID-19. CDR3s include the opening cysteine and the closing phenylalanine or tryptophan. The D gene is left open where the match is weak. Rows may omit the clone size; those that give it use once, few, many or a size class.

V gene: TRBV27; J gene: TRBJ2-5; clone size: once; D gene: TRBD1; CDR3 protein: CASSLGTGTVETQYF; CDR3 DNA: TGTGCCAGCAGTTTAGGGACAGGGACGGTAGAGACCCAGTACTTC
V gene: TRBV19; J gene: TRBJ2-7; clone size: .; D gene: .; CDR3 protein: CASSKGQNSYEQYF; CDR3 DNA: TGTGCCAGTAGTAAAGGACAGAATTCCTACGAGCAGTACTTC
V gene: TRBV5-1; J gene: TRBJ1-1; clone size: .; D gene: .; CDR3 protein: CASSPGEEGTEAFF; CDR3 DNA: TGCGCCAGCAGCCCGGGCGAGGAGGGCACTGAAGCTTTCTTT
V gene: TRBV27; J gene: TRBJ2-7; clone size: .; D gene: TRBD1; CDR3 protein: CASSPRTGGRLAGGTSYEQYF; CDR3 DNA: TGTGCCAGCAGTCCTCGGACAGGGGGAAGGCTAGCGGGTGGGACCTCCTACGAGCAGTACTTC
V gene: TRBV7-2; J gene: TRBJ1-1; clone size: .; D gene: .; CDR3 protein: CASSPLRGGSNTEAFF; CDR3 DNA: TGTGCCAGCAGCCCTCTTAGGGGGGGATCGAACACTGAAGCTTTCTTT
V gene: TRBV18; J gene: TRBJ2-3; clone size: .; D gene: .; CDR3 protein: CASSPPARTDTQYF; CDR3 DNA: TGTGCCAGCTCACCACCGGCTCGCACAGATACGCAGTATTTT
V gene: TRBV7-9; J gene: TRBJ2-6; clone size: .; D gene: .; CDR3 protein: CASSSLDPAGGANVLTF; CDR3 DNA: TGTGCCAGCAGCTCCTTGGACCCGGCGGGAGGGGCCAACGTCCTGACTTTC
V gene: TRBV2; J gene: TRBJ2-7; clone size: once; D gene: .; CDR3 protein: CASSGQGTSYEQYF; CDR3 DNA: TGTGCCAGCAGTGGGCAGGGTACCTCCTACGAGCAGTACTTC
V gene: TRBV27; J gene: TRBJ2-2; clone size: .; D gene: TRBD2; CDR3 protein: CASSAGELAGYTGELFF; CDR3 DNA: TGTGCCAGCAGCGCAGGGGAACTAGCGGGATACACCGGGGAGCTGTTTTTT
V gene: TRBV29-1; J gene: TRBJ2-1; clone size: .; D gene: TRBD1; CDR3 protein: CSVDREAYNEQFF; CDR3 DNA: TGCAGCGTAGACAGGGAAGCCTACAATGAGCAGTTCTTC
V gene: TRBV4-2; J gene: TRBJ1-2; clone size: .; D gene: TRBD1; CDR3 protein: CASSQDPYGTGDGYTF; CDR3 DNA: TGTGCCAGCAGCCAAGATCCATATGGGACAGGGGATGGCTACACCTTC
V gene: TRBV3-1/TRBV3-2; J gene: TRBJ2-2; clone size: .; D gene: TRBD2; CDR3 protein: CASSRYSGSGGVTGELFF; CDR3 DNA: TGTGCCAGCAGCCGTTATAGCGGGAGCGGCGGGGTCACCGGGGAGCTGTTTTTT
V gene: TRBV7-3; J gene: TRBJ2-5; clone size: .; D gene: .; CDR3 protein: CASSLTPAGVQETQYF; CDR3 DNA: TGTGCCAGCAGCCTAACCCCAGCCGGGGTCCAAGAGACCCAGTACTTC
V gene: TRBV5-1; J gene: TRBJ2-3; clone size: .; D gene: TRBD2; CDR3 protein: CASSTGHATSMADTQYF; CDR3 DNA: TGCGCCAGCAGCACCGGACATGCGACTAGCATGGCAGATACGCAGTATTTT
V gene: TRBV6-4; J gene: TRBJ2-3; clone size: .; D gene: TRBD1; CDR3 protein: CASSDGQGPDTQYF; CDR3 DNA: TGTGCCAGCAGTGACGGACAGGGACCAGATACGCAGTATTTT
V gene: TRBV5-1; J gene: TRBJ2-7; clone size: many; D gene: .; CDR3 protein: CASSWQGDEQYF; CDR3 DNA: TGCGCCAGCAGCTGGCAGGGCGACGAGCAGTACTTC
V gene: TRBV27; J gene: TRBJ1-1; clone size: many; D gene: TRBD1; CDR3 protein: CASRRGQGDEAFF; CDR3 DNA: TGTGCCAGCAGGAGGGGACAGGGGGATGAAGCTTTCTTT
V gene: TRBV19; J gene: TRBJ1-2; clone size: once; D gene: TRBD1; CDR3 protein: CASSTVYRGRSGYTF; CDR3 DNA: TGTGCCAGTAGTACCGTATACAGGGGGCGGAGTGGCTACACCTTC
V gene: TRBV19; J gene: TRBJ1-5; clone size: .; D gene: .; CDR3 protein: CASSVGIRAGQPQHF; CDR3 DNA: TGTGCCAGTAGTGTCGGGATAAGGGCAGGTCAGCCCCAGCATTTT
V gene: TRBV6-6; J gene: TRBJ1-5; clone size: .; D gene: .; CDR3 protein: CASKTGINNQPQHF; CDR3 DNA: TGTGCCAGCAAAACCGGGATTAACAATCAGCCCCAGCATTTT
V gene: TRBV6-5; J gene: TRBJ1-5; clone size: .; D gene: .; CDR3 protein: CASKTGGSNQPQHF; CDR3 DNA: TGTGCCAGCAAGACGGGGGGTAGCAATCAGCCCCAGCATTTT
V gene: TRBV6-1; J gene: TRBJ2-7; clone size: .; D gene: TRBD1; CDR3 protein: CASSVDREVWTASYEQYF; CDR3 DNA: TGTGCCAGCAGTGTCGACAGGGAAGTCTGGACGGCCTCCTACGAGCAGTACTTC
V gene: TRBV6-1; J gene: TRBJ2-7; clone size: .; D gene: .; CDR3 protein: CASSEGVNGWRTATYEQYF; CDR3 DNA: TGTGCCAGCAGTGAAGGGGTTAATGGGTGGAGGACGGCAACCTACGAGCAGTACTTC
V gene: TRBV5-5; J gene: TRBJ1-1; clone size: .; D gene: TRBD1; CDR3 protein: CASSRDRGTEAFF; CDR3 DNA: TGTGCCAGCAGCCGGGACAGAGGGACTGAAGCTTTCTTT
V gene: TRBV4-3; J gene: TRBJ1-1; clone size: few; D gene: .; CDR3 protein: CASSQDAGEGTEAFF; CDR3 DNA: TGCGCCAGCAGCCAAGACGCAGGGGAGGGCACTGAAGCTTTCTTT
V gene: TRBV3-1/TRBV3-2; J gene: TRBJ1-2; clone size: once; D gene: .; CDR3 protein: CASSRQTTNYGYTF; CDR3 DNA: TGTGCCAGCAGCCGACAGACAACTAACTATGGCTACACCTTC
V gene: TRBV5-1; J gene: TRBJ2-5; clone size: .; D gene: .; CDR3 protein: CASSPLARAQETQYF; CDR3 DNA: TGCGCCAGCAGCCCCCTCGCGAGGGCTCAAGAGACCCAGTACTTC
V gene: TRBV27; J gene: TRBJ1-5; clone size: .; D gene: .; CDR3 protein: CASSLMMAGNQPQHF; CDR3 DNA: TGTGCCAGCAGTTTAATGATGGCTGGCAATCAGCCCCAGCATTTT
V gene: TRBV2; J gene: TRBJ2-2; clone size: .; D gene: .; CDR3 protein: CASSATITGSGELFF; CDR3 DNA: TGTGCCAGCAGTGCTACTATCACAGGATCCGGGGAGCTGTTTTTT
V gene: TRBV4-2; J gene: TRBJ2-7; clone size: .; D gene: TRBD1; CDR3 protein: CASSQHGRDRGYEQYF; CDR3 DNA: TGTGCCAGCAGCCAACATGGCCGGGACAGGGGCTACGAGCAGTACTTC
V gene: TRBV5-8; J gene: TRBJ1-2; clone size: few; D gene: .; CDR3 protein: CASSLGQYYGYTF; CDR3 DNA: TGTGCCAGCAGCTTGGGGCAGTACTATGGCTACACCTTC
V gene: TRBV28; J gene: TRBJ1-4; clone size: .; D gene: TRBD1; CDR3 protein: CASSRKRDSRGDEKLFF; CDR3 DNA: TGTGCCAGCAGCCGCAAACGGGACAGCAGGGGGGATGAAAAACTGTTTTTT
V gene: TRBV19; J gene: TRBJ1-1; clone size: .; D gene: .; CDR3 protein: CASSIKRQDLWSTEAFF; CDR3 DNA: TGTGCCAGTAGTATAAAGCGACAGGATCTATGGAGCACTGAAGCTTTCTTT
V gene: TRBV5-1; J gene: TRBJ1-3; clone size: .; D gene: .; CDR3 protein: CASSLQAGSANTIYF; CDR3 DNA: TGCGCCAGCAGCTTGCAGGCAGGGTCCGCCAACACCATATATTTT
V gene: TRBV12-5; J gene: TRBJ2-1; clone size: .; D gene: TRBD2; CDR3 protein: CASGLDQTSGGAYNEQFF; CDR3 DNA: TGTGCTAGTGGTTTGGACCAGACTAGCGGGGGGGCTTACAATGAGCAGTTCTTC
V gene: TRBV5-6; J gene: TRBJ2-3; clone size: .; D gene: TRBD2; CDR3 protein: CASSLARASGGTDTQYF; CDR3 DNA: TGTGCCAGCAGCTTGGCTCGGGCTAGCGGGGGCACAGATACGCAGTATTTT
V gene: TRBV28; J gene: TRBJ2-7; clone size: .; D gene: TRBD1; CDR3 protein: CASTIRKGQAAYEQYF; CDR3 DNA: TGTGCCAGCACCATCAGGAAGGGACAGGCGGCCTACGAGCAGTACTTC
V gene: TRBV4-1; J gene: TRBJ2-2; clone size: .; D gene: .; CDR3 protein: CASSHQGRNTGELFF; CDR3 DNA: TGCGCCAGCAGCCACCAGGGGAGGAACACCGGGGAGCTGTTTTTT
V gene: TRBV6-2/TRBV6-3; J gene: TRBJ1-1; clone size: .; D gene: TRBD1; CDR3 protein: CASSYSNGAAGQGLNTEAFF; CDR3 DNA: TGTGCCAGCAGTTACTCGAATGGGGCCGCGGGACAGGGCCTGAACACTGAAGCTTTCTTT
V gene: TRBV5-1; J gene: TRBJ1-1; clone size: .; D gene: .; CDR3 protein: CASSLTDKGTEAFF; CDR3 DNA: TGCGCCAGCAGCCTCACCGACAAGGGGACTGAAGCTTTCTTT
V gene: TRBV11-2; J gene: TRBJ1-2; clone size: .; D gene: .; CDR3 protein: CASSPGWISYGYTF; CDR3 DNA: TGTGCCAGCAGCCCGGGGTGGATTTCCTATGGCTACACCTTC
V gene: TRBV5-1; J gene: TRBJ2-1; clone size: .; D gene: .; CDR3 protein: CARDRQETDNEQFF; CDR3 DNA: TGCGCCAGAGATCGCCAGGAAACAGACAATGAGCAGTTCTTC
V gene: TRBV4-1; J gene: TRBJ1-4; clone size: .; D gene: .; CDR3 protein: CASSMVGATNEKLFF; CDR3 DNA: TGCGCCAGCAGTATGGTGGGCGCAACTAATGAAAAACTGTTTTTT
V gene: TRBV19; J gene: TRBJ2-1; clone size: .; D gene: TRBD2; CDR3 protein: CASSFGGGANEQFF; CDR3 DNA: TGTGCCAGTAGTTTCGGCGGGGGGGCTAATGAGCAGTTCTTC
V gene: TRBV7-3; J gene: TRBJ2-1; clone size: .; D gene: .; CDR3 protein: CASSLAGTPRENEQFF; CDR3 DNA: TGTGCCAGCAGCTTAGCCGGGACTCCTAGGGAAAATGAGCAGTTCTTC
V gene: TRBV21-1; J gene: TRBJ1-1; clone size: .; D gene: .; CDR3 protein: CASSKALPMNTEAFF; CDR3 DNA: TGTGCCAGCAGCAAAGCGCTCCCTATGAACACTGAAGCTTTCTTT